A single sample is the source of the 20 T cell receptor beta chains below, sequenced in a study of control samples from healthy donors and cancer patients. Some clones are missing from TCRdb's copy, which holds only in-frame ones; the method was immunoSEQ multiplex PCR. This sample has about 100,000 clones, with approximately 90% found just once. Sequencing was performed on blood. Receptors originate from a man younger than 40 in good health.

Details on this clone: Its ends do not fully match the called genes, so a read error is possible. DNA for the CDR3: TGCAGAGTTGACAGGAACACTGAAGCTTTCTTT. As protein: CRVDRNTEAFF. The V gene is TRBV29-1, the J gene TRBJ1-1; D is perhaps TRBD1 (5 bases). This CDR3 contains 11 residues. Germline loops: CDR1 SQVTM, CDR2 ANQGSEA.

This rearrangement joins TRBV11-2 to TRBJ2-3; 8 bases map to TRBD2. The CDR3 extends over 16 amino acids. CDR1 and CDR2 (germline): SGHAT, FQNNGV. V was clipped by 1 base and J by 2 bases; unmatched bases: 5. CDR3 in amino acids: CASSLALAGTTDTQYF. In DNA, the CDR3 is TGTGCCAGCAGCTTAGCCCTAGCGGGCACCACAGATACGCAGTATTTT. The full variable domain, completed using reference TRBV11-2 and TRBJ2-3, is EAGVAQSPRYKIIEKRQSVAFWCNPISGHATLYWYQQILGQGPKLLIQFQNNGVVDDSQLPKDRFSAERLKGVDSTLKIQPAKLEDSAVYLCASSLALAGTTDTQYFGPGTRLTVL.

The sample holds a few counts of this clone. The chain recombines TRBV20-1 with TRBJ1-6; no firm D call. Trimming took off 3 bases at V and 8 bases at J, with 5 bases between the two ends. The germline V gene encodes CDR1 DFQATT and CDR2 SNEGSKA (reference sequence). There are 11 residues in the CDR3. CDR3 amino acids: CSASLHSPLHF. DNA for the CDR3: TGCAGTGCTAGCCTACATTCACCCCTCCACTTT.

The chain carries TRBV5-6 and TRBJ2-3, with 12 nucleotides matching TRBD2. This CDR3 is built from 16 residues. V lost 4 bases, J lost 6 bases, and 9 bases stayed unmatched. Germline V gene data show CDR1 as SGHDT and CDR2 as YYEEEE. The CDR3 is CASSLLAGGPSDTQYF. In DNA form, the CDR3 reads TGTGCCAGCAGCCTCCTAGCGGGAGGGCCCTCGGATACGCAGTATTTT.

V gene TRBV5-5 combines with J gene TRBJ1-1; D not resolved. The CDR3 length is 16 residues. V was cut by 6 bases and J by 4 bases, with 22 bases left in between. The germline V gene encodes CDR1 SGHKS and CDR2 YYEKEE (reference sequence). The CDR3: CASNLYRGPEGTEAFF. In DNA, the CDR3 is TGTGCCAGCAACTTATACCGAGGGCCGGAGGGCACTGAAGCTTTCTTT. Variable domain in full (rest from reference TRBV5-5 and TRBJ1-1): DAGVTQSPTHLIKTRGQQVTLRCSPISGHKSVSWYQQVLGQGPQFIFQYYEKEERGRGNFPDRFSARQFPNYSSELNVNALLLGDSALYLCASNLYRGPEGTEAFFGQGTRLTVV.

Only one count was recorded for this clone. The rearrangement uses TRBV24-1 and TRBJ2-5; D is uncertain. CDR1 and CDR2 from the germline V gene are KGHDR and SFDVKD. Trimming shortened V by 4 bases and J by 2 bases, and 7 bases separated the two germline ends. CDR3 length: 13 residues. The CDR3 coding sequence is TGTGCCACCAGTGACGGCGGTCAAGAGACCCAGTACTTC. It specifies CATSDGGQETQYF.

The rearrangement uses TRBV12-5 and TRBJ2-1, with 7 bases lining up with TRBD2. The CDR3 is made up of 16 amino acids. J lost 11 bases, V lost 3 bases, and 16 bases had no gene match. Germline CDR1 is LGHNT and CDR2 is FRNRAP. The DNA for the CDR3 is TGTGCTAGTGGTTTCGGGGCCCAAAGCGGGGTAGCTCAGCAGTTCTTC. Protein: CASGFGAQSGVAQQFF.

The V gene is TRBV18, the J gene TRBJ2-2; 8 bases are a match to TRBD2. The J segment lost 0 bases and the V segment lost 3 bases, leaving 6 bases of the junction unmatched. CDR1 and CDR2 from the germline V gene are KGHSH and LQKENI. The length of the CDR3 is 17 residues. CDR3 DNA sequence: TGTGCCAGCTCACCGGCCCCGGGACTAGCGAACACCGGGGAGCTGTTTTTT. It translates to CASSPAPGLANTGELFF.

The chain combines TRBV27 with TRBJ1-4; TRBD1 agrees at 10 bases. V lost 10 bases, J lost 8 bases, and 16 bases stayed unmatched. Germline values: CDR1 MNHEY, CDR2 SMNVEV (reference sequence). The length of the CDR3 is 16 residues. CDR3 sequence reads: CATKRGTTGGLEKLFF. The DNA of the CDR3 is TGTGCCACCAAACGGGGAACGACAGGGGGCTTGGAAAAACTGTTTTTT.

The rearrangement links TRBV25-1 to TRBJ2-1; D unresolved. Germline V lookup: CDR1 MGHDK, CDR2 SYGVNS. V was cut by 6 bases and J by 0 bases, with 3 bases left in between. This CDR3 region has 12 residues. CDR3 loop: CASRSSYNEQFF. For the CDR3, the DNA is TGTGCCAGCAGATCCTCCTACAATGAGCAGTTCTTC.

The chain is built from TRBV6-5 and TRBJ2-7; no firm D call. V dropped 6 bases and J dropped 0 bases, with 9 bases sitting between them. Per the germline V gene, CDR1 is MNHEY and CDR2 is SVGAGI. The length of the CDR3 is 13 residues. CDR3 nucleotide sequence: TGTGCCAGCAGGGTGGACCGCTCCTACGAGCAGTACTTC. Protein sequence: CASRVDRSYEQYF.

The chain is built from TRBV3-1 (or the pseudogene TRBV3-2) and TRBJ2-5, with unresolved D. The germline V and J ends were trimmed by 3 bases and 5 bases, with 4 bases remaining between them. Germline values: CDR1 LGHDT, CDR2 YNNKEL (reference sequence). The CDR3 is made up of 11 amino acids. The CDR3 coding sequence is TGTGCCAGCAGCCATTTGGAGACCCAGTACTTC. It translates to CASSHLETQYF.

This chain joins TRBV20-1 and TRBJ2-1, with D perhaps matching TRBD1 (5 bases). The CDR3 loop spans 11 amino acids. Germline loops: CDR1 DFQATT, CDR2 SNEGSKA (reference sequence). V lost 1 base and J lost 9, with 7 bases in between. CDR3 nucleotide sequence: TGCAGTGCTAGAGGGGGCTCTGAGCAGTTCTTC. Residues: CSARGGSEQFF.

The chain couples TRBV21-1 to TRBJ1-4. TRBV21-1 is a listed pseudogene. The CDR3 runs 17 residues. The CDR3 reads CASSTGGPTVRNEKLFF. Here the CDR3 DNA reads TGTGCCAGCAGCACCGGGGGACCGACGGTTCGTAATGAAAAACTGTTTTTT.

This clone was counted between two and nine times. The V gene is TRBV5-4, the J gene TRBJ1-5; possibly TRBD1 for D (6 bases). The CDR3 is made up of 13 amino acids. Germline V lookup: CDR1 SGHNT, CDR2 YYREEE (reference sequence). V was cut by 7 bases and J by 7 bases, with 15 bases left in between. In DNA form, the CDR3 reads TGTGCCAGCGGGAAGGGGGGCGGGCAGCCCCAGCATTTT. Protein product: CASGKGGGQPQHF.

V is TRBV18 and J is TRBJ2-7; the D is unclear. V dropped 1 base and J dropped 6 bases, with 7 bases sitting between them. Germline V gives CDR1 KGHSH, CDR2 LQKENI. This CDR3 has 12 residues. The CDR3 DNA is TGTGCCAGCTCACCACGCCTAACCGAGCAGTACTTC. Encoded protein: CASSPRLTEQYF.

The rearrangement links TRBV14 to TRBJ2-3, with 10 bases aligning to TRBD2. Germline V lookup: CDR1 SGHDN, CDR2 FVKESK. Trimming cost V 4 bases and J 5 bases; bases outside gene matches: 3. This CDR3 is built from 14 residues. The CDR3 region has the DNA TGTGCCAGCAGCCGGAGCGGGAGGGGAGATACGCAGTATTTT. The encoded protein is CASSRSGRGDTQYF.

The V and J genes are TRBV13 and TRBJ2-1; TRBD2 aligns across 12 bases. J lost 7 bases, V lost 7 bases, and 8 bases had no gene match. In germline, CDR1 is PRHDT, CDR2 FYEKMQ (reference sequence). The CDR3 spans 15 residues. Here the CDR3 DNA reads TGTGCCAGCACCGAACTAGCGGGAGGTTGGAATGAGCAGTTCTTC. Translated, it gives CASTELAGGWNEQFF. Based on the CDR3 plus reference TRBV13 and TRBJ2-1, the full variable domain is AAGVIQSPRHLIKEKRETATLKCYPIPRHDTVYWYQQGPGQDPQFLISFYEKMQSDKGSIPDRFSAQQFSDYHSELNMSSLELGDSALYFCASTELAGGWNEQFFGPGTRLTVL.

The V and J genes are TRBV6-5 and TRBJ1-5; no clear D gene. This CDR3 is built from 14 residues. Germline V lookup: CDR1 MNHEY, CDR2 SVGAGI. Trimming cost V 5 bases and J 0 bases, with 8 bases left between them. The DNA for the CDR3 is TGTGCCAGCAGTCCCACAGATAGCAATCAGCCCCAGCATTTT. Its protein is CASSPTDSNQPQHF.

The chain joins TRBV13 to TRBJ2-2, with 8 bases fitting TRBD1. The CDR3 is 15 amino acids. Germline CDR1 and CDR2: PRHDT and FYEKMQ (reference sequence). V shed 4 bases, J shed 4 bases, and the junction held 5 bases outside the gene matches. CDR3 sequence reads: CASSSRGLGTGELFF. CDR3 in DNA: TGTGCCAGCAGCTCCAGGGGGCTGGGCACCGGGGAGCTGTTTTTT.